These 11 T cell receptor beta chains share one sample of origin, sequenced in a study of cytomegalovirus exposure and HLA in healthy donors. The PCR employed 60 Vbeta primers together with 13 Jbeta primers. Assay: immunoSEQ multiplex PCR; the TCRdb copy retains only in-frame clones and omits some. Seen here are tens of thousands of clones, 70% to 80% observed once, and the top ten hold 6.5% to 8.5%. The source material was PBMCs. The receptors here all came from a young man in good health and CMV-seropositive.

The V call is TRBV19, the J call TRBJ2-7; possible D gene TRBD1, 6 bases. V lost 9 bases and J lost 1, with 19 bases in between. The CDR3 is 15 residues long. Germline loops: CDR1 LNHDA, CDR2 SQIVND (reference sequence). DNA for the CDR3: TGTGCCAGCACCACAGGGCACGGAATTTCCTACGAGCAGTACTTC. Protein sequence: CASTTGHGISYEQYF.

J is TRBJ1-4 and V is TRBV7-8, with D possibly matching TRBD1 (5 bases). Trimming took 7 bases from V and 8 from J, leaving 20 bases between them. There are 15 residues in the CDR3. Germline V gene lookup returns CDR1 SGHVS and CDR2 FQNEAQ. CDR3 DNA sequence: TGTGCCAGCACCAAGGGACGGGGGAGGGAGGAAAAACTGTTTTTT. Translating gives CASTKGRGREEKLFF.

The chain joins TRBV25-1 to TRBJ2-6, with a weak D call TRBD1 (6 bases). The CDR3 runs 13 residues. Per germline, CDR1 MGHDK and CDR2 SYGVNS. Trimming took off 6 bases at V and 3 bases at J, with 6 bases between the two ends. For the CDR3, the DNA is TGTGCCAGCAGACAGGGTGGGGCCAACGTCCTGACTTTC. Its translation: CASRQGGANVLTF.

The chain is built from TRBV30 and TRBJ1-2; TRBD1 matches 10 bases. The trim removed 5 bases at V and 7 bases at J, leaving 4 bases unmatched. The CDR3 has 12 amino acids. Germline CDR1 is GTSNPN and CDR2 is SVGIG (reference sequence). In DNA form, the CDR3 reads TGTGCCTGGGGACAGGGGGTGACTGGCTACACCTTC. Residues: CAWGQGVTGYTF. Based on the CDR3 plus reference TRBV30 and TRBJ1-2, the full variable domain is SQTIHQWPATLVQPVGSPLSLECTVEGTSNPNLYWYRQAAGRGLQLLFYSVGIGQISSEVPQNLSASRPQDRQFILSSKKLLLSDSGFYLCAWGQGVTGYTFGSGTRLTVV.

This chain links TRBV10-3 with TRBJ2-7; D perhaps matches TRBD2 (5 bases). Per the germline V gene, CDR1 is ENHRY and CDR2 is SYGVKD. With 4 bases removed from V and 0 bases from J, the gap between germline ends came to 13 bases. The CDR3 is made up of 15 amino acids. CDR3 sequence (DNA): TGTGCCATCAGTGGAGGGAGCTCAAGCTCCTACGAGCAGTACTTC. Encoded protein: CAISGGSSSSYEQYF.

This chain's CDR3 is CASRTQGANEQFF. CDR3 in DNA: TGCGCCAGCAGGACTCAGGGGGCCAATGAGCAGTTCTTC. This sequence joins TRBV4-1 and TRBJ2-1; 8 positions match TRBD1. The CDR3 has 13 residues. Unmatched junction bases numbered 4, after V lost 6 bases and J lost 6 bases. Germline CDR1 is MGHRA and CDR2 is YSYEKL.

This chain uses TRBV25-1 with TRBJ2-7; 7 positions match TRBD1. Germline values: CDR1 MGHDK, CDR2 SYGVNS. This CDR3 region has 12 residues. CDR3 sequence (DNA): TGTGCGAGGGAAGGGGGCGGAAACGAGCAGTACTTC. Amino acids: CAREGGGNEQYF.

This sequence joins TRBV29-1 and TRBJ1-1; weak D call: TRBD1 (6 bases). V was trimmed by 5 bases and J by 6 bases, leaving 16 bases between them. Germline loops: CDR1 SQVTM, CDR2 ANQGSEA. The CDR3 is 13 residues long. CDR3 bases: TGCAGCGTTATGGGGCAGGGGAGCGCTGAAGCTTTCTTT. It specifies CSVMGQGSAEAFF.

CDR3 residues: CAIRPGLAGPTLTDTQYF. The CDR3 nucleotides read TGCGCCATCCGGCCGGGACTAGCGGGGCCGACGCTCACAGATACGCAGTATTTT. V usage is TRBV10-2 and J usage is TRBJ2-3, with TRBD2 identical over 13 bases. CDR3 length: 18 residues. CDR1 is WSHSY and CDR2 is SAAADI in the germline V gene. Trimming took 10 bases from V and 2 from J; bases not matched to a gene: 15.

J is TRBJ2-5 and V is TRBV7-9; 10 bases line up with TRBD2. Germline V gene lookup returns CDR1 SEHNR and CDR2 FQNEAQ (reference sequence). V lost 6 bases to trimming and J lost 5 bases; unmatched junction nucleotides: 9. CDR3 length: 15 amino acids. CDR3 coding DNA: TGTGCCAGCAGTCCCCTAGCGGGACTAGCGGAGACCCAGTACTTC. It is translated as CASSPLAGLAETQYF.

The CDR3 loop is CASSPRGRGGGNEQFF. CDR3 DNA: TGCGCCAGCAGTCCTCGGGGGCGGGGGGGTGGCAATGAGCAGTTCTTC. The chain is built from TRBV10-1 and TRBJ2-1, with 9 bases that match TRBD2. This CDR3 contains 16 residues. CDR1 and CDR2 from the germline V gene are WNHNN and SYGVQD (reference sequence). V lost 5 bases to trimming and J lost 6 bases; unmatched junction nucleotides: 11.